The clone carrying this TCR beta chain occurred many times. These data are taken from a study of control samples from healthy donors and cancer patients. The CDR3 consists of 13 residues. With 6 bases clipped from V and 3 bases from J, the junction kept 4 bases outside the gene matches. Germline V gene sequence: CDR1 LNHDA, CDR2 SQIVND (reference sequence). Profiling relied on immunoSEQ multiplex PCR, and the TCRdb table lists in-frame clones only, not all of them. This sample yields 90,000 to 150,000 clones, of which just under 90% are seen a single time; about 12% belongs to the top ten. The genes are TRBV19 and TRBJ1-1, with 7 nucleotides matching TRBD1. This receptor was identified in a man aged 25-45 years in good health. Sequenced input: blood. The CDR3 reads CASRPQGDTEAFF. CDR3 bases: TGTGCCAGTAGGCCGCAGGGGGACACTGAAGCTTTCTTT.